A selection of T cell receptor beta chains follows, all from one sample in a study of control samples from healthy donors and cancer patients. Only in-frame clones appear in the TCRdb table, and some are missing; sequencing was by immunoSEQ multiplex PCR. Counted here are under 70,000 clones, roughly 95% occurring once; the ten biggest clones make up roughly 1.1%. Sequencing was carried out using blood. The origin of the receptors is a woman aged 18-29 years in good health. The CDR3 runs from the conserved cysteine through the conserved F or W. The D gene is left open where the match is weak. For some rows the clone size is stated as once, few or many, or as a class when expanded; others skip it.

>NA|TRBJ1-4|NA|TRBV5-1|15
TGCGCCAGCAGCTCCGGGGGAGGGGGTGATGAAAAACTGTTTTTT
CASSSGGGGDEKLFF
>NA|TRBJ2-5|NA|TRBV7-2|14
TGTGCCAGCAGCTTAGCAGGGGAAAAAGAGACCCAGTACTTC
CASSLAGEKETQYF
>NA|TRBJ2-3|NA|TRBV7-2|15
TGTGCCAGCAGCCCGCTAAAGGGCCGAGGAGATACGCAGTATTTT
CASSPLKGRGDTQYF
>NA|TRBJ1-2|NA|TRBV6-5|11
TGTGCCAGCAGCAGGGTGTATGGCTACACCTTC
CASSRVYGYTF
>NA|TRBJ1-2|NA|TRBV30|13
TGTGCCGCCGGACAGCTAAGAACGTATGGCTACACCTTC
CAAGQLRTYGYTF
>NA|TRBJ1-5|NA|TRBV6-1|15
TGTGCCAGCAGTGAATCAGGGCATAGCAATCAGCCCCAGCATTTT
CASSESGHSNQPQHF
>NA|TRBJ1-2|NA|TRBV6-4|16
TGTGCCAGCAGTGAGGGTTCAGAACCAACTAACTATGGCTACACCTTC
CASSEGSEPTNYGYTF
>NA|TRBJ2-7|once|TRBV9|14
TGTGCCAGCAGCGAAGGGGCTAGCTCCTACGAGCAGTACTTC
CASSEGASSYEQYF
>NA|TRBJ1-1|NA|TRBV12-3/TRBV12-4|12
TGTGCCAGCAGTTTAAGGAACACTGAAGCTTTCTTT
CASSLRNTEAFF
>NA|TRBJ1-2|once|TRBV29-1|11
TGCAGCGTTGAACTCAGCGGGCCCAACCTCTTC
CSVELSGPNLF
>NA|TRBJ2-7|NA|TRBV13|15
TGTGCCAGCAGCTCCACCCAGGGTCCAGGCTACGAGCAGTACTTC
CASSSTQGPGYEQYF
>NA|TRBJ2-2|NA|TRBV10-3|15
TGTGCCACCAGAGCGGGGACAACTAACACCGGGGAGCTGTTTTTT
CATRAGTTNTGELFF
>NA|TRBJ1-2|NA|TRBV28|15
TGTGCCAGCAGTTTATTCGCGCGGGGGGACTATGGCTACACCTTC
CASSLFARGDYGYTF
>TRBD1|TRBJ1-4|NA|TRBV5-1|15
TGCGCCAGCAGCGGGAGACAGGGCCCTAATGAAAAACTGTTTTTT
CASSGRQGPNEKLFF